Here is one T cell receptor (beta chain) with its context. Its specific antigen is unknown. Base quality data are lacking; no much larger clone is found one base away. For CDR1 and CDR2, the germline V gene lists MGHRA and YSYEKL. The CDR3 contains 19 residues, cysteine and phenylalanine counted. Of the read, only the CDR3 DNA is kept; its 57 bases are in frame from base 1. V has 2 bases trimmed and J has 0 bases trimmed; junction bases matching no gene number 9. The cohort was made up of under 800 healthy bone marrow donors. At the time of sampling, all cohort members were nominally healthy, though unrecorded immune exposures were likely present. The donor tested CMV seronegative, placing the donor among the 300 to 450 seronegative members of the cohort. A peripheral blood sample was provided by each donor, and peripheral blood mononuclear cells were used for TCR beta sequencing. The Qiagen DNeasy Blood Extraction Kit was used to extract genomic DNA from the blood cell samples.

Receptor libraries were prepared by the immunoSEQ multiplex PCR assay. The multiplex PCR relied on a mix of 60 forward primers for TCR Vbeta segments and 13 reverse primers for TCR Jbeta segments. A multiplex PCR assay on genomic DNA amplified the CDR3 region of rearranged TCR beta genes. The amplified TCR beta libraries were sequenced on the Illumina HiSeq System as 87-base-pair reads. The original pipeline was this. A later analysis tallied 75 million to 95 million unique TCR beta chains across the 666 repertoires, and 10 million to 11 million of those chains were shared by two or more donors. Raw reads were error-corrected and collapsed into unique sequences by a nearest-neighbor algorithm in which closely related sequences were merged to remove PCR and sequencing errors. Alignment of CDR3 sequences to IMGT reference sequences was used to assign V, D and J gene segments. Each retained sequence needed at least a six-nucleotide match to both a V gene segment and a J gene segment. A rearrangement was called productive if the CDR3 had no stop codons and remained in frame with V and J, and every other rearrangement was called non-productive. CDR3 was defined by IMGT convention, running from the second conserved V-encoded cysteine to the conserved J-encoded phenylalanine. Sequences without an unambiguous match to a single V gene segment were excluded from the earlier analysis of approximately 560 of the donors. An earlier analysis of several hundred of the donors called V segments functional above 56.7% productive rearrangements and segregating when the between-donor standard deviation exceeded 5%. A statistical classification framework was developed to diagnose cytomegalovirus status using the catalog of TCR beta chain sequences. In a later analysis, TCR nucleotide sequences were compared against IMGT/GENE-DB human TR gene sequences so that V and J genes could be assigned. In a later analysis, CDR3 sequences and most-parsimonious VDJ recombination scenarios were assigned using the TCRdist pipeline. In a later analysis, every TCR beta chain was defined by the combination of its CDR3 amino acid sequence and its V-gene family, and reads without a unique V-gene family were dropped. To address suspected cross-contamination and a sequencing artifact, a later analysis removed roughly 580 highly shared, low-generation-probability nucleotide sequences. A later analysis calculated a clonal expansion index for each public chain from normalized within-repertoire ranks of inferred template counts. In a later analysis, generation probabilities were computed with a VDJ recombination model fitted to out-of-frame rearrangements, and the resulting probabilities were checked against IGoR. A later analysis scored TCR-TCR, TCR-HLA and TCR-CMV co-occurrence with hypergeometric tests, applying a repertoire-size bias correction to TCR pairs. In a later analysis, false discovery rates were estimated by permuting HLA or CMV assignments 20 times. In a later analysis, co-occurring TCRs were grouped using DBSCAN, with TCRdist sequence similarity added in when clustering inside HLA-allele-positive subsets. Co-occurrence clustering excluded repertoires with fewer than 30,000 or more than 120,000 public chains, plus five with anomalous nucleotide sharing. TCRdb holds this immuneACCESS table with in-frame rearrangements only. Some clones are missing; in checked studies, unresolved V genes explain under half, and the rest has no known cause. From that table come the V and J calls and clone size; the DNA was used to work out D and trimming. In this sample the table shows 200,000 to 250,000 clones, over 75% of which occur a single time. Together, the top ten hold 1.5% to 2% of the sample.

The source of the sample is a study of cytomegalovirus exposure and HLA in healthy donors listed by TCRdb under 2017. About the study as a whole: According to an earlier analysis of a few hundred of the donors, some 180 million T cells yielded roughly 110 million unique TCR beta sequences and 250 to 350 Gb of sequence data. A later genetic analysis took genome-wide SNP genotypes for about 65% of the roughly 670 donors and used that subset as a discovery cohort. A separate validation cohort of approximately 120 different subjects was used in addition to the approximately 670-subject first cohort. The number of typed donors differed by locus: about 620-630 for A, B, C, DRB1 and DQB1; some 540 for DQA1; around 580 for DPA1; and about 450 for DPB1. Roughly 290 gigabases of sequencing data and around 88 million unique TCR sequences made up an early release that covered 500 to 700 HLA-typed donors. Rather than using new phenotypic data, the later analysis identified candidate immune exposures from TCR beta sequences and from how often those sequences occurred across donors. About five DR-DQ haplotypes were treated as single units for association and clustering because of strong linkage in the cohort. In a later analysis, previously published TCR beta repertoires from roughly 710 donors were re-analyzed and high-resolution HLA genotyping was added so that TCR occurrence patterns could be studied. All discovery cohort repertoires had been generated using a single sequencing platform. Donor age, sex, ethnicity and CMV serostatus were compiled alongside the repertoire data. Class I and class II HLA loci were covered by the typing at four-digit resolution. The study aimed to test whether cataloging public T cell receptors could reveal signatures of past pathogen exposure. The study used immunosequencing to profile the T cell repertoires of about 670 subjects and linked those repertoires to cytomegalovirus serostatus. The study combined high-throughput TCR immunosequencing, statistical association of individual TCRs with disease status, and machine learning to predict cytomegalovirus infection status. An earlier analysis of several hundred of the donors applied high-throughput TCR beta sequencing to assess whether each TCR beta V gene segment acted as functional or pseudogenic. Of the approximately 400 genotyped donors, around 81% fell in the genetic ancestry cluster associated with self-reported Caucasian donors. Across about 380 genotyped donors of the cohort, an average of about 240,000 unique TCR beta nucleotide sequences per donor were sequenced, and 15% to 20% of those sequences were non-productive.

Here is what the overall study found, with its caveats: A total of 150 to 200 TCR beta chains were listed by the study as associated with cytomegalovirus. This cohort had only TCR beta chains sequenced, and the lack of alpha or paired-chain data limited which features could be detected. Most CMV-associated TCR beta chains appeared to be HLA-restricted in a later analysis, and the HLA associations seemed to be driven largely by CMV exposure. A further reported finding was that TCR beta sequences accurately predicted the HLA-A and HLA-B alleles for most subjects in the first cohort. Across donors, most TCR sequences were observed very rarely, whereas some public TCRs were present in many individuals. Compared with equally common non-associated chains, HLA-associated TCR beta chains in a later analysis were more clonally expanded and had lower generation probabilities. At a false discovery rate of 0.05, a later analysis linked 15,000 to 20,000 TCR beta sequences to specific HLA alleles. In a later analysis, the rate of TCR association differed among HLA loci, with DRB1 alleles having the most associated TCRs and HLA-C alleles having the fewest. It was suggested by the authors that the approach could potentially be generalized to other disease states and immunological phenotypes. A later genetic analysis reported fewer N-insertions in productive TCRs among donors in an Asian-associated ancestry cluster than the roughly 720-donor mean. Three of the identified cytomegalovirus-associated TCR beta chains were confirmed in vitro to be specific for cytomegalovirus antigens. V-gene and J-gene trimming of TCR beta chains was associated with a missense DCLRE1C variant in a later genetic analysis, and the association was replicated in an independent cohort. In a later analysis, several top co-occurrence clusters were reported to appear linked to parvovirus B19, influenza, CMV and Epstein-Barr virus. A cluster of highly shared sequence variants was judged likely to be a technical artifact of the sequencing pipeline. When HLA alleles, especially DR and DQ, strongly co-occurred, TCR associations were difficult to assign to individual alleles. Immune exposure information for the cohort was limited to CMV serostatus. The presence/absence analyses assumed that sequencing depth was roughly uniform across donors, and that assumption may not be true. Because some donors lacked HLA typing at each locus, the association tests relied only on the typed subset. In an earlier analysis of a few hundred of the donors, most TCR beta V segments were observed in productive rearrangements about 87% or about 30% of the time, broadly matching IMGT annotations. Cytomegalovirus status was reported to be diagnosed by the classifier with high specificity and sensitivity in both the original and validation cohorts. The earlier analysis of approximately 590 of the donors excluded roughly 17 rarely observed V segments, including chromosome 9 orphons, because counts were too low. Some IMGT-functional V segments, including TRBV6-2 and TRBV6-3, could not be told apart with the 87-base-pair reads, so those segments were excluded. Correlated functional status among segregating V segments might reflect linkage disequilibrium, but an unknown experimental factor could not be ruled out.

Sequencing input: PBMCs. The chain joins TRBV4-1 to TRBJ2-3; TRBD2 matches 12 bases in the middle. This receptor was identified in a man aged 18 to 29 in good health and CMV-seronegative. The sequenced DNA is TGCGCCAGCAGCCAACAACTAGCGGGGGGTTTAGGAAGCACAGATACGCAGTATTTT. This is translated as CASSQQLAGGLGSTDTQYF.